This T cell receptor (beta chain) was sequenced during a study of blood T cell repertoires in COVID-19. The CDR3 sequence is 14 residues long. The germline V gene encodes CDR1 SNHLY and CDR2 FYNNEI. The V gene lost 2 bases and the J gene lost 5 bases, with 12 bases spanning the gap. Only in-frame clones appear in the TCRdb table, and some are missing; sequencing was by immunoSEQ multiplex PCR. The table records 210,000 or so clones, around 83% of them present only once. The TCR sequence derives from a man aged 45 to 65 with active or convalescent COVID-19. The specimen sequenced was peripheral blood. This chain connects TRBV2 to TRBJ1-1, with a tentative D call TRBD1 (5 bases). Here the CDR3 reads CASSETRQGTEAFF. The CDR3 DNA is TGTGCCAGCAGTGAAACTCGGCAGGGAACTGAAGCTTTCTTT.